The rows below give T cell receptor beta chains drawn from one sample of a study of blood T cell repertoires in COVID-19. Libraries were prepared by immunoSEQ multiplex PCR; TCRdb keeps only in-frame clonotypes and omits some of them. The repertoire has 250,000 or so clones, 80% to 90% of them found once; the top ten carry under 2.5%. The sample consisted of PBMCs or T cells enriched from blood (not recorded which). Receptors were obtained from a woman between 50 and 59 years old who had recovered from COVID-19. Each CDR3 is given with its conserved first and last residue. The order of the fields is V gene, J gene, clone size, D gene, CDR3 protein, CDR3 DNA. The D gene is left open where the match is weak. The size entry is marked missing in some rows and otherwise reads once, few, many or a size class.

>TRBV2|TRBJ2-1|-|TRBD2
CASSRTGTSPTREQFF
TGTGCCAGCAGTAGAACCGGGACTAGCCCAACTCGTGAGCAGTTCTTC
>TRBV5-1|TRBJ2-3|-|-
CASSSTAYHTDTQYF
TGCGCCAGCAGCTCGACTGCGTACCACACAGATACGCAGTATTTT
>TRBV7-2|TRBJ2-5|-|TRBD2
CASSFTLTSGQETQYF
TGTGCCAGCAGCTTCACGCTGACTAGCGGTCAAGAGACCCAGTACTTC
>TRBV9|TRBJ2-1|-|TRBD2
CASSVVLAGGDEQFF
TGTGCCAGCAGCGTAGTACTAGCGGGAGGCGATGAGCAGTTCTTC
>TRBV27|TRBJ1-4|-|-
CASSSGTLGGEKLFF
TGTGCCAGCAGTTCGGGGACGCTGGGGGGTGAAAAACTGTTTTTT
>TRBV7-2|TRBJ2-2|-|TRBD1
CASSSRQGGVTGELFF
TGTGCCAGCAGCTCCCGACAGGGGGGTGTCACCGGGGAGCTGTTTTTT
>TRBV18|TRBJ2-7|-|-
CASSPGAFEQYF
TGTGCCAGCTCACCAGGGGCCTTCGAGCAGTACTTC
>TRBV5-8|TRBJ2-6|-|TRBD1
CASSLRRTGAFPGANVLTF
TGTGCCAGCAGCTTGCGCCGGACAGGGGCTTTCCCGGGGGCCAACGTCCTGACTTTC
>TRBV6-5|TRBJ2-2|-|-
CASSYVGGHTGELFF
TGTGCCAGCAGTTACGTGGGGGGGCACACCGGGGAGCTGTTTTTT
>TRBV21-1|TRBJ2-2|-|-
CASSKRPSGLAGTYTGELFF
TGTGCCAGCAGCAAACGACCGTCCGGCCTAGCGGGCACGTACACCGGGGAGCTGTTTTTT
>TRBV9|TRBJ1-1|few|-
CASSDRWDKNTEAFF
TGTGCCAGCAGCGACCGGTGGGACAAGAACACTGAAGCTTTCTTT
>TRBV2|TRBJ2-4|few|-
CASSENLSPNIQYF
TGTGCCAGCAGTGAAAATCTTAGCCCCAACATTCAGTACTTC
>TRBV7-9|TRBJ2-5|-|-
CASSGLQETQYF
TGTGCCAGCAGCGGACTGCAAGAGACCCAGTACTTC